The sequence of this T cell receptor (beta chain) was determined in a study of control samples from healthy donors and cancer patients. Only in-frame clones appear in the TCRdb table, and some are missing; sequencing was by immunoSEQ multiplex PCR. Here the sample spans over 100,000 clones, roughly 88% being singletons. The sample comprised blood. The source is a man between 40 and 49 years old in good health.

The CDR3 loop reads CASKNGRVYGYTF. CDR3 coding DNA: TGTGCCAGCAAGAACGGAAGGGTCTATGGCTACACCTTC. V usage is TRBV2 and J usage is TRBJ1-2; D is uncertain. Looked up from germline, CDR1 is SNHLY and CDR2 is FYNNEI. V was clipped by 7 bases and J by 4 bases, with 13 bases between them. The length of the CDR3 is 13 residues.